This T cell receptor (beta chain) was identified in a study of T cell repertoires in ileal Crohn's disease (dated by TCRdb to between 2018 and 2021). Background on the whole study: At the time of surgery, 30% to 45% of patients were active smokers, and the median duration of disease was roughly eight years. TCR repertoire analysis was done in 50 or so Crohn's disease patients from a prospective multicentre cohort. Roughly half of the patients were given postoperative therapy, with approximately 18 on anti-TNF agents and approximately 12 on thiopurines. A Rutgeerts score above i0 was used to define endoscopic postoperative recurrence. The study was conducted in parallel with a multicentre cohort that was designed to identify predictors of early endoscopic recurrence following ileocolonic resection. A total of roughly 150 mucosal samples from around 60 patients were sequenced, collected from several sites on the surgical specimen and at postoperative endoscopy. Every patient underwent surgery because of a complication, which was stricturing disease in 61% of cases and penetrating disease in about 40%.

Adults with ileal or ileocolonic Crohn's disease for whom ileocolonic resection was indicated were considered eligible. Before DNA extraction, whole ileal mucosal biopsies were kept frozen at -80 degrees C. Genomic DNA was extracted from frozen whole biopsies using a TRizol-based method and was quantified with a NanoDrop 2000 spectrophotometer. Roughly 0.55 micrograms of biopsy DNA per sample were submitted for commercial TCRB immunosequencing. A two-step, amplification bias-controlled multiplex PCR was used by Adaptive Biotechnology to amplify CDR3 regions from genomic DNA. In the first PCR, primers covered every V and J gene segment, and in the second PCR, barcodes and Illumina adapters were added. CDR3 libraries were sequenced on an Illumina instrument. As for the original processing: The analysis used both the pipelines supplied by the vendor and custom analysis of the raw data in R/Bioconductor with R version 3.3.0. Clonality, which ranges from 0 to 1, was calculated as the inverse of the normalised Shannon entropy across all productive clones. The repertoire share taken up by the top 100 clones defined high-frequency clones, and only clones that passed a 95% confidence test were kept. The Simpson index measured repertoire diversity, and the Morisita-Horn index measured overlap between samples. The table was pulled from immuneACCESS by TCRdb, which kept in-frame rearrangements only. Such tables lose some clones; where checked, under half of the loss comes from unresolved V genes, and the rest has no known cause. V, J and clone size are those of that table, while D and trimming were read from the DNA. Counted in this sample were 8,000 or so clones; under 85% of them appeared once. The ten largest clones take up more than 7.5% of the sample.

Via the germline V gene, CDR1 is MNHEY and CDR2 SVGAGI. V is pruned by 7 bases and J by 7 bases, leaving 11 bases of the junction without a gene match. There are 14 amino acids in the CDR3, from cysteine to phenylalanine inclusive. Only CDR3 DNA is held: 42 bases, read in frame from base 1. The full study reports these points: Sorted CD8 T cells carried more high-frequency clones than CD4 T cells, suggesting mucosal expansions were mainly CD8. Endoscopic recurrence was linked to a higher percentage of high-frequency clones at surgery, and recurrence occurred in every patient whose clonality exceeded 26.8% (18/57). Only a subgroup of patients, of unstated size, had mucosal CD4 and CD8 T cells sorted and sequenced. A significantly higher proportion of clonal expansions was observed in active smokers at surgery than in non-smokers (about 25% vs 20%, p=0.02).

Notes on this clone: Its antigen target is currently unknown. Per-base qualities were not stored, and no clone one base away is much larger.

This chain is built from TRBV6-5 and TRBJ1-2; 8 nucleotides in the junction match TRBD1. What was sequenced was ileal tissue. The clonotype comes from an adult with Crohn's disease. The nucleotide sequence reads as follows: TGTGCCAGCACCCCCATACAGGGGGGTCCTGGCTACACCTTC. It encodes CASTPIQGGPGYTF.